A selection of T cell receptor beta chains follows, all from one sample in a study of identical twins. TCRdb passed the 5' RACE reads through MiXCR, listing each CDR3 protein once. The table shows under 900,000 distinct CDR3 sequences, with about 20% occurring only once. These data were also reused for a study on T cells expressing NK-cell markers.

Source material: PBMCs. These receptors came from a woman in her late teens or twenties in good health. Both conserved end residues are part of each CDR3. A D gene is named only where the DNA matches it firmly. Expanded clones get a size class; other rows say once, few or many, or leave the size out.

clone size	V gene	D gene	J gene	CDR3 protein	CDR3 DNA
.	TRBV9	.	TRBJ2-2	CASSDGYAGGGDTGELFF	TGTGCCAGCAGCGACGGCTACGCTGGAGGGGGGGACACCGGGGAGCTGTTTTTT
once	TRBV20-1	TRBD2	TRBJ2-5	CSVGGGGVGGTQYF	TGCAGTGTGGGCGGGGGGGGTGTCGGTGGCACCCAGTACTTC
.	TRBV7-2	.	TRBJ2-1	CASIGGTPYNEQFF	TGTGCCAGTATAGGGGGGACCCCCTACAATGAGCAGTTCTTC
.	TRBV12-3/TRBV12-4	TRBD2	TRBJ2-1	CASRRDAGGRNEQFF	TGTGCCAGCAGACGGGACGCGGGGGGGCGGAATGAGCAGTTCTTC
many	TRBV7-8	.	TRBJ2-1	CASSLAESGTGSEQFF	TGTGCCAGCAGCTTAGCAGAAAGCGGAACGGGGTCTGAGCAGTTCTTC
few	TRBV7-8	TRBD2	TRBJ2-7	CASSLAVTSGSYEQYF	TGTGCCAGCAGCTTAGCGGTCACTAGCGGATCCTACGAGCAGTACTTC
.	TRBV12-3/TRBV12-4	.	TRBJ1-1	CASSFARAEAFF	TGTGCCAGCAGTTTCGCGAGGGCTGAAGCTTTCTTT
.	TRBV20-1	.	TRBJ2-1	CSAPRGGQADNEQFF	TGCAGTGCTCCGAGGGGGGGACAGGCTGACAATGAGCAGTTCTTC
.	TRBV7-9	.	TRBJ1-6	CASSIDPGDSPLHF	TGTGCCAGCAGCATAGACCCTGGGGATTCACCCCTCCACTTT
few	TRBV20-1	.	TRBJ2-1	CSARKGLFSYNEQFF	TGCAGTGCTAGAAAGGGACTCTTCTCCTACAATGAGCAGTTCTTC
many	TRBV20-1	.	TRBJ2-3	CSASDGSTTDTQYF	TGCAGTGCTAGCGACGGGAGTACCACAGATACGCAGTATTTT
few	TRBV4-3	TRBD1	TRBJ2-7	CASSQGPTGPSDEQYF	TGCGCCAGCAGCCAAGGGCCGACAGGGCCGTCCGACGAGCAGTACTTC
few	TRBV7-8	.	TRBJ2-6	CASSWFRVAGANVLTF	TGTGCCAGCAGCTGGTTCAGGGTGGCTGGGGCCAACGTCCTGACTTTC
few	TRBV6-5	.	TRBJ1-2	CASSYLPGTGIYGYTF	TGTGCCAGCAGTTACCTTCCCGGGACGGGGATCTATGGCTACACCTTC
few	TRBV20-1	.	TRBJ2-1	CSAGGGTFYNEQFF	TGCAGTGCTGGGGGAGGCACCTTCTACAATGAGCAGTTCTTC
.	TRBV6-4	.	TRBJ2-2	CASSDLPGAAGELFF	TGTGCCAGCAGTGACCTGCCAGGGGCAGCCGGGGAGCTGTTTTTT
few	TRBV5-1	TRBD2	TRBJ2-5	CASRLGLAGGQETQYF	TGCGCCAGCAGGCTGGGACTAGCGGGGGGTCAAGAGACCCAGTACTTC
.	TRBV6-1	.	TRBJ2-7	CASSPAAALSYEQYF	TGTGCCAGCAGTCCCGCGGCAGCGCTCTCCTACGAGCAGTACTTC
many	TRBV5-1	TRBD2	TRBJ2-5	CASSLMSGGSETQYF	TGCGCCAGCAGCTTGATGAGCGGGGGGTCGGAGACCCAGTACTTC
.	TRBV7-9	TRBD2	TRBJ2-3	CASSKRGGPSTDTQYF	TGTGCCAGCAGTAAGCGGGGGGGCCCCAGCACAGATACGCAGTATTTT
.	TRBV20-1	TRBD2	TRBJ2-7	CSAPAWERTRGSYEQYF	TGCAGTGCCCCCGCCTGGGAGCGGACTAGAGGGTCCTACGAGCAGTACTTC
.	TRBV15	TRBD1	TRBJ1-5	CATRGTASNQPQHF	TGTGCCACCCGAGGGACAGCCAGCAATCAGCCCCAGCATTTT
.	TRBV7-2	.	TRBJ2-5	CASSLFADSTQYF	TGTGCCAGCAGCTTATTCGCAGATTCGACCCAGTACTTC
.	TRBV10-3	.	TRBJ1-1	CAISDWRQPNTEAFF	TGTGCCATCAGTGACTGGAGGCAGCCAAACACTGAAGCTTTCTTT
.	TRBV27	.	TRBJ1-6	CASSLSPPQNSPFHF	TGTGCCAGCAGTTTGAGTCCACCCCAGAATTCACCCTTCCACTTT
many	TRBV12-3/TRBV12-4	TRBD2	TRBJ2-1	CASSLTSGGILF	TGTGCCAGCAGTTTAACTAGCGGGGGGATCCTCTTC
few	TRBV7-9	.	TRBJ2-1	CASRVEGSTYNEQFF	TGTGCCAGCAGAGTTGAGGGATCAACGTACAATGAGCAGTTCTTC
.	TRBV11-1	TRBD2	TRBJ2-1	CASSLELTRGRRSYNEQFF	TGTGCCAGCAGCTTAGAGTTGACGCGCGGGAGGCGCTCCTACAATGAGCAGTTCTTC
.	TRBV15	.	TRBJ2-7	CATSHRGTTYEQYF	TGTGCCACCAGCCACAGAGGTACCACCTACGAGCAGTACTTC
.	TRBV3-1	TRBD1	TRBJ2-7	CASSPPDRDPYEQYF	TGTGCCAGCAGCCCGCCGGACAGGGACCCCTACGAGCAGTACTTC
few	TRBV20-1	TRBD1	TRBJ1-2	CSARVQGAADGYTF	TGCAGTGCTAGAGTACAGGGGGCGGCGGATGGCTACACCTTC
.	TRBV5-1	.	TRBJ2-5	CASSLDEKETQYF	TGCGCCAGCAGCTTGGACGAAAAAGAGACCCAGTACTTC
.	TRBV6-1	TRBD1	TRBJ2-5	CASMVGDRGGETQYF	TGTGCCAGCATGGTGGGGGACAGGGGAGGGGAGACCCAGTACTTC
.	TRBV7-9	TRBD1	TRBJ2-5	CASSFPTGMRETQYF	TGTGCCAGCAGCTTCCCGACAGGGATGCGAGAGACCCAGTACTTC
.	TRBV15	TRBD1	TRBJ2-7	CATRDRVSYEQYF	TGTGCCACCCGGGACAGGGTCTCCTACGAGCAGTACTTC
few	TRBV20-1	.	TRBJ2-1	CSARGSDSGSYNEQFF	TGCAGTGCTAGAGGGTCTGATTCGGGCTCCTACAATGAGCAGTTCTTC
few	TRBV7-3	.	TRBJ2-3	CASSLGTHPTDTQYF	TGTGCCAGCAGCCTTGGGACCCATCCCACAGATACGCAGTATTTT
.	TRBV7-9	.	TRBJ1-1	CASTPIQGAAFF	TGTGCCAGCACCCCTATCCAGGGAGCAGCTTTCTTT
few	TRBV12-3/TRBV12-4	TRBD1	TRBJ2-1	CASSSRPGQGPVSEQFF	TGTGCCAGCAGTTCTCGTCCGGGACAGGGTCCTGTCAGTGAGCAGTTCTTC
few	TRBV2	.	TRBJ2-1	CASRRVGGDEQFF	TGTGCCAGCAGGAGGGTCGGGGGCGATGAGCAGTTCTTC
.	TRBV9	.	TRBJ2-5	CASSPHLRGETQYF	TGTGCCAGCAGCCCCCACCTTAGGGGAGAGACCCAGTACTTC
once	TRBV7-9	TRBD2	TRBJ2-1	CASSSGRAGEQFF	TGTGCCAGCTCGAGCGGGAGGGCCGGTGAGCAGTTCTTC
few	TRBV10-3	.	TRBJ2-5	CATSGRTGPSETQYF	TGTGCCACCTCCGGTAGAACAGGACCTTCGGAGACCCAGTACTTC
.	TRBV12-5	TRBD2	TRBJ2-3	CASGLVLAGSTDTQYF	TGTGCTAGTGGTTTGGTACTAGCGGGATCCACAGATACGCAGTATTTT
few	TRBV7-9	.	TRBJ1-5	CASSSEGRAQHF	TGTGCCAGCAGCTCGGAGGGGAGGGCCCAGCATTTT
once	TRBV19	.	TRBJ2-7	CASSQFFQGNSYEQYF	TGTGCCAGTAGCCAATTTTTCCAGGGGAATTCCTACGAGCAGTACTTC